Below, 9 T cell receptor beta chains from the same sample are listed, as sequenced in a study of T cells after yellow fever vaccination. TCRdb analysed the 5' RACE reads with MiXCR anew, one entry per CDR3 protein. The sample has 300,000 or so distinct CDR3 sequences, under 9% seen once. Sequencing used CD4+ T cells sorted from PBMCs, obtained 5 days after the yellow fever booster vaccination. Source of these receptors: a man aged 18 to 29 who received the YFV17D yellow fever vaccine.

The rearrangement joins TRBV12-3 or TRBV12-4 to TRBJ2-2; TRBD2 agrees at 8 bases. The ends lost 3 bases at V and 3 bases at J; junction bases unmatched: 12. The CDR3 totals 18 residues. The CDR3 bases are TGTGCCAGCAGTTTTGCCCCCCTGAGCGGGGGAGACACCGGGGAGCTGTTTTTT. Protein product: CASSFAPLSGGDTGELFF.

With regard to this clonotype: Possible read error: a much larger clone is one base away. The chain uses TRBV7-2 and TRBJ1-3; D is perhaps TRBD1 (5 bases). Germline CDR1 and CDR2: SGHTA and FQGNSA. The CDR3 consists of 12 residues. V was clipped by 4 bases and J by 5 bases, with 6 bases between them. The CDR3 is CASSSDRNTIYF. The CDR3 nucleotides are TGTGCCAGCAGCTCGGACAGAAACACCATATATTTT.

In its sample, this clonotype was seen a few times. The chain joins TRBV6-2 or TRBV6-3 to TRBJ2-1, with TRBD2 as a possible D gene (7 bases). The CDR3 has 15 amino acids. V lost 8 bases to trimming and J lost 8 bases, with 22 bases between them. Per germline, CDR1 MNHEY and CDR2 SVGEGT. CDR3 coding DNA: TGTGCCAGCTCTACCCGGGGGGCGGTAATCCATGAGCAGTTCTTC. Its protein product is CASSTRGAVIHEQFF.

The rearrangement links TRBV20-1 to TRBJ1-1; D is possibly TRBD1 (5 bases). The V gene's germline CDR1 is DFQATT and CDR2 SNEGSKA (reference sequence). V lost 0 bases to trimming and J lost 0 bases, with 8 bases between them. CDR3 length: 14 residues. The DNA of the CDR3 is TGCAGTGCTAGAGAGAAGGGGCTGAACACTGAAGCTTTCTTT. Translation gives CSAREKGLNTEAFF.

This clonotype was seen a handful of times. This sequence joins TRBV7-3 and TRBJ2-7; possibly TRBD1 or TRBD2 for D (5 bases each). CDR3 length: 14 residues. V lost 7 bases and J 0 bases, leaving 13 bases between the germline ends. Looked up from germline, CDR1 is SGHTA and CDR2 is FQGTGA. The CDR3 region is CASIPGADSYEQYV. In DNA, the CDR3 is TGTGCCAGCATCCCCGGGGCAGACTCCTACGAGCAGTACGTC.

This clonotype was observed a few times. V usage is TRBV20-1 and J usage is TRBJ2-4, with D hard to call. This CDR3 spans 15 amino acids. V lost 2 bases and J lost 3, with 14 bases in between. Germline V gene sequence: CDR1 DFQATT, CDR2 SNEGSKA (reference sequence). As DNA, the CDR3 is TGCAGTGCTAGAAGCCCGGGTGGCAGCAAAAACATTCAGTACTTC. It yields the protein CSARSPGGSKNIQYF.

The chain recombines TRBV4-1 with TRBJ2-5; 14 nucleotides agree with TRBD2. Trimming removed 0 bases from V and 2 bases from J; junction bases left unmatched: 5. In germline, CDR1 is MGHRA, CDR2 YSYEKL. The CDR3 has 18 amino acids. This CDR3 reads CASSQDRLAGGPQETQYF. The DNA for the CDR3 is TGCGCCAGCAGCCAAGATCGACTAGCGGGGGGGCCGCAAGAGACCCAGTACTTC.

This clonotype was observed a few times. The CDR3 here is CSGSANEQFF. In nucleotides, the CDR3 is TGCAGTGGAAGCGCGAATGAGCAGTTCTTC. V and J are TRBV20-1 and TRBJ2-1; D not certain. Per the germline V gene, CDR1 is DFQATT and CDR2 is SNEGSKA (reference sequence). The CDR3 totals 10 residues. V was shortened by 7 bases and J by 7 bases, with 8 bases between the two germline ends.

The chain has TRBV12-3 or TRBV12-4 and TRBJ2-6; D gene ambiguous. V dropped 3 bases and J dropped 4 bases, with 10 bases sitting between them. The CDR3 has 15 residues. The CDR3: CASSLWVAGANVLTF. The DNA of the CDR3 is TGTGCCAGCAGTTTGTGGGTCGCCGGGGCCAACGTCCTGACTTTC.